This TCR beta chain emerged from a study of regulatory T cells in long-lasting Graves disease. At the level of the study: Graves' disease counted as persistent after over 5 years of antithyroid drugs with positive TSH receptor antibodies. Study conclusions and caveats: Accuracy may have been reduced by the small sample size. Newly diagnosed patients had higher TCR diversity than persistent Graves' patients did.

Note on this clonotype: The antigen is undetermined.

Losses at the gene ends were 0 bases for V and 2 bases for J; bases not matched to a gene: 6. Germline V gives CDR1 SGHTS, CDR2 YDEGEE. There are 18 residues in the CDR3. TCR beta libraries were built with iRepertoire HTBI primers and Arm-PCR of CDR3 regions. TCRdb recomputed calls from the multiplex PCR reads with MiXCR, one row per CDR3 protein. The sample has hundreds of thousands of distinct CDR3 sequences, roughly 23% seen once; the top ten hold about an eighth. As for time point: persistent/refractory GD, antithyroid drugs over 5 years with positive TRAb. TCR sequences were obtained from RNA taken from PBMCs.

The V and J genes are TRBV5-8 and TRBJ2-6; 9 bases align to TRBD1. The source material was peripheral blood mononuclear cells (PBMCs), sampled when the disease was refractory, from a patient treated with antithyroid drugs. The sequence was collected from a female donor with Graves disease. The CDR3 region has the DNA TGTGCCAGCAGCTTGGTGTTCACAGGGGGCGCTGGGGCCAACGTCCTGACTTTC. The encoded protein is CASSLVFTGGAGANVLTF. The whole variable domain, remainder taken from reference TRBV5-8 and TRBJ2-6, is EAGVTQSPTHLIKTRGQQATLRCSPISGHTSVYWYQQALGLGLQFLLWYDEGEERNRGNFPPRFSGRQFPNYSSELNVNALELEDSALYLCASSLVFTGGAGANVLTFGAGSRLTVL.